This TCR beta chain was documented in a study of blood T cell repertoires in COVID-19. The J segment lost 1 base and the V segment lost 5 bases, leaving 0 bases of the junction unmatched. The CDR3 totals 12 residues. The germline V gene has CDR1 GTSNPN and CDR2 SVGIG (reference sequence). Clones were sequenced by immunoSEQ multiplex PCR, and TCRdb holds only the in-frame ones, with some missing. The sample has about 230,000 clones; over 70% are singletons. Source material: peripheral blood. The clonotype originates from a woman at least 80 years old with acute or convalescent COVID-19. The chain carries TRBV30 and TRBJ2-5; 8 bases fit TRBD1. CDR3 nucleotide sequence: TGTGCCTGGGGGACAGGCCAAGAGACCCAGTACTTC. It specifies CAWGTGQETQYF.